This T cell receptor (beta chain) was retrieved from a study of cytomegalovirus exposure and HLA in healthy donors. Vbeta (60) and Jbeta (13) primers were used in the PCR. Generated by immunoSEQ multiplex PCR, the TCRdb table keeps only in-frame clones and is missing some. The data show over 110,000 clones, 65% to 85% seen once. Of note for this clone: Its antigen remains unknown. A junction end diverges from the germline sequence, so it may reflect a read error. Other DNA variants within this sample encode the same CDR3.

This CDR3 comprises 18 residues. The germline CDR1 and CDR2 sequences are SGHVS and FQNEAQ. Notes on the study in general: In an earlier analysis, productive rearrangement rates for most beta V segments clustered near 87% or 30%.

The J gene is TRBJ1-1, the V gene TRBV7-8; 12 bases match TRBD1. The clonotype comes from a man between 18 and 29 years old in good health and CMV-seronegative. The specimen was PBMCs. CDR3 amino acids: CASSAWGDRGRVNTEAFF. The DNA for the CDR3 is TGTGCCAGCAGCGCATGGGGGGACAGGGGGCGGGTGAATACTGAAGCTTTCTTT.